This entry lists 2 T cell receptor beta chains sequenced from one sample in a study of spatial heterogeneity in lung cancer. TCRdb used MiXCR to reprocess the 5' RACE reads, holding one entry per CDR3 protein. This sample has about 46,000 distinct CDR3 sequences, with approximately 12% found just once. Specified time point: blood at routine non-recurrence follow-up after resection. Sequenced here: PBMCs, sampled at follow-up. These receptors came from a male donor with early-stage non-small cell lung cancer.

This clonotype was detected ten times or more. This chain connects TRBV6-2 or TRBV6-3 to TRBJ2-4; D might be TRBD1 or TRBD2, each matching 5 bases. The V and J ends lost 3 bases and 5 bases respectively, with 11 bases between them. The germline V gene has CDR1 MNHEY and CDR2 SVGEGT. This CDR3 is built from 14 residues. CDR3 sequence (DNA): TGTGCCAGCAGTTATGGGGGATTAGAAAACATTCAGTACTTC. It codes for CASSYGGLENIQYF.

This clonotype has a handful of counts. J is TRBJ1-6 and V is TRBV9; D is undetermined. Per germline, CDR1 SGDLS and CDR2 YYNGEE. The CDR3 runs to 14 residues. Trimming took off 0 bases at V and 7 bases at J, with 8 bases between the two ends. In nucleotides, the CDR3 is TGTGCCAGCAGCGTAGAGGGATCGAATTCACCCCTCCACTTT. Its translation: CASSVEGSNSPLHF. Variable domain in full (rest from reference TRBV9 and TRBJ1-6): DSGVTQTPKHLITATGQRVTLRCSPRSGDLSVYWYQQSLDQGLQFLIQYYNGEERAKGNILERFSAQQFPDLHSELNLSSLELGDSALYFCASSVEGSNSPLHFGNGTRLTVT.